The clone carrying this T cell receptor beta chain was counted between two and nine times. The germline V and J ends were trimmed by 1 base and 11 bases, with 12 bases remaining between them. CDR3 length: 14 residues. The entry originates in a study of blood T cells in healthy people across ages. A second PCR of roughly 6 to 12 cycles used a sample-barcoded 5' primer and a J-beta primer mix. Sequencing of every sample gave 2.5 million or more CDR3-containing paired-end reads. TCRdb called the 5' RACE reads again in MiXCR, with one record for every CDR3 protein. The data contain fewer than 2,000,000 distinct CDR3 sequences, more than 35% of them seen just once; the ten biggest clones take up under 30%. Sample donors were healthy Caucasian individuals that came from Russia, aged roughly 6 to 95. Each sample gave at least 7 million isolated PBMCs. With each sample, at least 5 micrograms of total RNA were extracted.

The material sequenced was blood. The TCR comes from a human donor in good health. J is TRBJ1-6 and V is TRBV12-3 or TRBV12-4; the D is unclear. CDR3 loop: CASSLGQAWAPLHF. The CDR3 DNA reads as TGTGCCAGCAGTTTAGGCCAGGCGTGGGCACCCCTCCACTTT.